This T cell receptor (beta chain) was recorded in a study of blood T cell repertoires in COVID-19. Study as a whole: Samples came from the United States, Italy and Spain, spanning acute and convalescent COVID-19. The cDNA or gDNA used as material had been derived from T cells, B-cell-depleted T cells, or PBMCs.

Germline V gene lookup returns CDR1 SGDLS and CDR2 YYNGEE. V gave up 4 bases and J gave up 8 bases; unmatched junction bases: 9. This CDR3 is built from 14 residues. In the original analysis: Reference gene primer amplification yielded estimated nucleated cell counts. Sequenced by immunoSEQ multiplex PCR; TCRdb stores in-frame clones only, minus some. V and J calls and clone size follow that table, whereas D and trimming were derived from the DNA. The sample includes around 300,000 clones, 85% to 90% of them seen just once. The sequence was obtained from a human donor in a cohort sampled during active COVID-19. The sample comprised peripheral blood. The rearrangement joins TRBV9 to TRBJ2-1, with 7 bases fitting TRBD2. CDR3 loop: CASSTSASVDEQFF. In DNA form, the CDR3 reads TGTGCCAGCAGCACTAGCGCGAGCGTGGATGAGCAGTTCTTC.